This TCR beta chain was documented in a study of shared clonotypes between healthy human individuals. Study-level information: Per donor, CD8 memory used one plate, CD8 naive used two, CD4 memory used three and CD4 naive used three. The study's findings and limits: With a few donors compared, around 5% of naive CD4 clonotypes were shared.

CDR3 length equals 16 residues. V trimming: 4 bases; J trimming: 5 bases; junction bases outside the gene matches: 8. From germline, CDR1 is SGDLS and CDR2 YYNGEE. Original methodology: Filtering differed for immunoSEQ, which gave only junction sequences without quality scores. Here immunoSEQ multiplex PCR was the method, and the copy in TCRdb shows in-frame clones only, minus some. The V and J calls and the clone size are those of that table, but D and trimming were determined from the DNA. The data show 2,500,000 or so clones, approximately 94% seen once. Note on this clone: Antigen unknown.

The TCR sequence derives from a man aged 18-30 years in good health. Material for sequencing was naive CD4+ T cells sorted from blood. Regarding subset: CD45RA+ positively selected. The chain joins TRBV9 to TRBJ2-2; 10 nucleotides line up with TRBD1. The CDR3 DNA follows: TGTGCCAGCAGCCCAGGCGGGACAGGGGTTACCGGGGAGCTGTTTTTT. Its translation: CASSPGGTGVTGELFF.